A single sample is the source of the 26 T cell receptor beta chains below, sequenced in a study of blood T cell repertoires in COVID-19. Profiling relied on immunoSEQ multiplex PCR, and the TCRdb table lists in-frame clones only, not all of them. The sample yields 250,000 to 300,000 clones, 85% to 90% seen once. Sequencing was performed on peripheral blood. These receptors were taken from a woman aged 25 to 39 with COVID-19, enrolled during active disease.

The rearrangement links TRBV5-4 to TRBJ1-3, with D possibly matching TRBD1 (6 bases). Germline CDR1 is SGHNT and CDR2 is YYREEE (reference sequence). V was clipped by 4 bases and J by 3 bases, with 8 bases between them. The CDR3 spans 13 residues. CDR3 nucleotide sequence: TGTGCCAGCAGCGGGGACATTGGAAACACCATATATTTT. Translating gives CASSGDIGNTIYF.

The chain links TRBV5-1 to TRBJ2-5; D gene unclear. From germline, CDR1 is SGHRS and CDR2 YFSETQ. Trimming took off 5 bases at V and 2 bases at J, with 13 bases between the two ends. This CDR3 is 14 amino acids long. CDR3 in amino acids: CASRLTAGQETQYF. CDR3 coding DNA: TGCGCCAGCAGGCTTACAGCCGGACAAGAGACCCAGTACTTC.

This rearrangement joins TRBV28 to TRBJ2-7, with D tentatively TRBD1 (6 bases). The CDR3 consists of 16 residues. Trimming stripped 6 bases from V and 2 bases from J, with 20 bases between. From germline, CDR1 is MDHEN and CDR2 SYDVKM. The CDR3 bases are TGTGCCAGCAGCCGACGCCCCCGGACAGATACCTACGAGCAGTACTTC. Its protein is CASSRRPRTDTYEQYF.

The J gene is TRBJ2-2, the V gene TRBV7-8; possibly TRBD1 for D (5 bases). V shed 5 bases and J shed 7 bases, with 11 bases lying between them. The V gene's germline CDR1 is SGHVS and CDR2 FQNEAQ. This CDR3 is built from 13 residues. This CDR3 is CASSLYRNGELFF. The CDR3 nucleotides are TGTGCCAGCAGCCTTTACAGGAACGGGGAGCTGTTTTTT.

The gene calls are TRBV6-6 and TRBJ2-1; D possibly corresponds to TRBD1 (6 bases). V gave up 6 bases and J gave up 8 bases, with 17 bases separating them. In germline, CDR1 is MNHNY, CDR2 SVGAGI (reference sequence). This CDR3 spans 14 amino acids. The CDR3 protein is CASSTGISKDEQFF. In DNA form, the CDR3 reads TGTGCCAGCAGCACAGGGATAAGTAAGGATGAGCAGTTCTTC.

This chain joins TRBV6-5 and TRBJ2-5; D gene uncertain. Germline loops: CDR1 MNHEY, CDR2 SVGAGI. The CDR3 runs to 16 residues. V shed 0 bases and J shed 0 bases, with 11 bases lying between them. The CDR3 nucleotides read TGTGCCAGCAGTTACTCGAGGTTCTGGAACCAAGAGACCCAGTACTTC. It specifies CASSYSRFWNQETQYF.

The J gene is TRBJ2-5, the V gene TRBV2; D is possibly TRBD2 (5 bases). The CDR3 is 15 amino acids. V lost 7 bases, J lost 1 base, and 16 bases lay in between. Germline CDR1 and CDR2: SNHLY and FYNNEI. This chain's CDR3 is CASTQRRDLQETQYF. CDR3 sequence (DNA): TGTGCCAGCACCCAGCGGCGAGACCTCCAAGAGACCCAGTACTTC.

V and J are TRBV5-4 and TRBJ2-7; the match to TRBD2 covers 7 bases. Germline trimming cut 3 bases from V and 3 bases from J; bases unmatched to any gene: 9. Germline CDR1 reads SGHNT; CDR2 reads YYREEE (reference sequence). This CDR3 has 15 residues. The CDR3 loop is CASSWPSASGYEQYF. The CDR3, as DNA: TGTGCCAGCAGCTGGCCCTCGGCTAGCGGCTACGAGCAGTACTTC.

This clone is a singleton in its sample. In DNA form, the CDR3 reads TGTGCCAGCAGCCCTAGACTAGAACGAGATACGCAGTATTTT. This codes for CASSPRLERDTQYF. The chain combines TRBV5-8 with TRBJ2-3, with TRBD2 as a possible D gene (6 bases). V lost 4 bases to trimming and J lost 5 bases, with 14 bases between them. Germline loops: CDR1 SGHTS, CDR2 YDEGEE. CDR3 size: 14 residues.

This chain links TRBV11-2 with TRBJ2-1; perhaps TRBD2 as D (5 bases). V shed 1 base and J shed 4 bases, with 11 bases lying between them. This CDR3 has 15 residues. CDR1 is SGHAT, CDR2 FQNNGV, per germline. CDR3 DNA: TGTGCCAGCAGCTTAGGGCCCGGGGTGTACAATGAGCAGTTCTTC. As protein: CASSLGPGVYNEQFF.

The chain recombines TRBV5-6 with TRBJ2-5, with TRBD2 identical over 7 bases. Losses at the gene ends were 0 bases for V and 5 bases for J; bases not matched to a gene: 4. CDR3 length: 14 amino acids. Germline CDR1 is SGHDT and CDR2 is YYEEEE. Written as DNA, the CDR3 is TGTGCCAGCAGCTTGGTAGGGAGGGCGGAGACCCAGTACTTC. Residues: CASSLVGRAETQYF.

This clone was seen once. The J gene is TRBJ2-7, the V gene TRBV5-6; the D is unclear. CDR3 length: 11 amino acids. Germline V gene data show CDR1 as SGHDT and CDR2 as YYEEEE. V was pared by 4 bases and J by 6 bases, with 8 bases between. This chain's CDR3 is CASSSWSEQYF. The CDR3 DNA sequence: TGTGCCAGCAGCAGCTGGAGCGAGCAGTACTTC.

The V gene is TRBV6-5, the J gene TRBJ1-5; D is undetermined. The ends were cut back, 4 bases at V and 0 bases at J, with 13 bases in the middle. The CDR3 is 16 amino acids. CDR1 is MNHEY and CDR2 is SVGAGI in the germline V gene. Here the CDR3 reads CASSSRNLYSNQPQHF. The DNA of the CDR3 is TGTGCCAGCAGTTCTAGGAACTTGTATAGCAATCAGCCCCAGCATTTT.

The CDR3 spells CASSVTTYEQYF. CDR3 in DNA: TGTGCCAGCAGCGTGACTACCTACGAGCAGTACTTC. The chain carries TRBV7-2 and TRBJ2-7; TRBD2 might be the D (5 bases). The CDR3 extends over 12 amino acids. Deletions cut 5 bases from V and 2 bases from J, with 7 bases between. Germline V gene data show CDR1 as SGHTA and CDR2 as FQGNSA.

This clone was counted a single time. The genes are TRBV7-9 and TRBJ2-2; tentative D call: TRBD1 (6 bases). Germline V gene sequence: CDR1 SEHNR, CDR2 FQNEAQ (reference sequence). The length of the CDR3 is 14 residues. V was clipped by 5 bases and J by 6 bases, with 13 bases between them. CDR3 residues: CASSPPGAAGELFF. CDR3 nucleotide sequence: TGTGCCAGCAGCCCCCCAGGGGCGGCCGGGGAGCTGTTTTTT.

This rearrangement joins TRBV11-2 to TRBJ1-2; D is possibly TRBD1 (6 bases). The V and J ends lost 2 bases and 5 bases respectively, with 18 bases between them. From germline, CDR1 is SGHAT and CDR2 FQNNGV. CDR3 length: 16 residues. The chain's CDR3 is CASSLMSDRSFYGYTF. In DNA form, the CDR3 reads TGTGCCAGCAGCTTAATGTCGGACAGAAGTTTTTATGGCTACACCTTC.

This rearrangement joins TRBV19 to TRBJ2-1, with 9 bases lining up with TRBD2. The CDR3 has 17 residues. The germline gives CDR1 LNHDA, CDR2 SQIVND (reference sequence). The V gene end was trimmed by 5 bases and the J gene end by 6 bases; junction bases not matched to a gene: 14. The CDR3 spells CASSLLFAGGPSNEQFF. DNA of the CDR3: TGTGCCAGTAGTCTCCTGTTTGCGGGGGGGCCGAGCAATGAGCAGTTCTTC.

The rearrangement links TRBV10-3 to TRBJ2-2; D not certain. This CDR3 spans 12 amino acids. The germline V and J ends were trimmed by 5 bases and 2 bases, with 3 bases remaining between them. Germline loops: CDR1 ENHRY, CDR2 SYGVKD. The DNA for the CDR3 is TGTGCCATCAGTCCTAACACCGGGGAGCTGTTTTTT. Its translation is CAISPNTGELFF.

The chain uses TRBV6-5 and TRBJ1-2; D is undetermined. This CDR3 contains 15 residues. Germline assignment: CDR1 MNHEY and CDR2 SVGAGI. The V gene lost 5 bases and the J gene lost 4 bases, with 17 bases spanning the gap. The CDR3 is CASSPGLQNPYGYTF. CDR3 nucleotide sequence: TGTGCCAGCAGTCCCGGCCTACAGAACCCCTATGGCTACACCTTC.

Note on this clone: At one boundary the junction diverges from the germline segment, which might be a read error. The CDR3 DNA follows: TGTGCCAGCAGCTTAGCCGGGGGGAGTACAGGCTCAAACTTC. This codes for CASSLAGGSTGSNF. The rearrangement joins TRBV7-2 to TRBJ1-2; D is perhaps TRBD1 (5 bases). CDR3 size: 14 residues. CDR1 SGHTA and CDR2 FQGNSA come from the germline V gene.

The count of this clone is one. The chain employs TRBV27 and TRBJ2-7; D might be TRBD2 (6 bases). The ends were cut back, 6 bases at V and 7 bases at J, with 25 bases in the middle. The CDR3 is 16 residues long. Germline CDR1 is MNHEY and CDR2 is SMNVEV (reference sequence). The CDR3 DNA sequence: TGTGCCAGCAGCACCTCGGGACGGAGGGCCCTCGGGGAGCAGTACTTC. This encodes CASSTSGRRALGEQYF.

The rearrangement uses TRBV10-3 and TRBJ1-2; D gene unclear. The V and J ends lost 2 bases and 9 bases respectively, with 16 bases between them. The length of the CDR3 is 14 residues. Germline V lookup: CDR1 ENHRY, CDR2 SYGVKD. The CDR3 here is CAISENPEVVSYTF. CDR3 in DNA: TGTGCCATCAGTGAGAATCCGGAGGTGGTCAGCTACACCTTC.

CDR3 protein: CASSPTGGAEQYF. The CDR3, as DNA: TGTGCCAGTAGTCCGACAGGGGGCGCCGAGCAGTACTTC. This chain links TRBV19 with TRBJ2-7; 10 bases align to TRBD1. The CDR3 runs to 13 residues. The germline V gene encodes CDR1 LNHDA and CDR2 SQIVND (reference sequence). The V and J ends lost 5 bases and 6 bases, in that order; junction bases with no gene match: 4. Full variable domain (remainder filled in from reference TRBV19 and TRBJ2-7): DGGITQSPKYLFRKEGQNVTLSCEQNLNHDAMYWYRQDPGQGLRLIYYSQIVNDFQKGDIAEGYSVSREKKESFPLTVTSAQKNPTAFYLCASSPTGGAEQYFGPGTRLTVT.

V gene TRBV19 combines with J gene TRBJ2-3; a weak D match, TRBD2 (5 bases). V was shortened by 4 bases and J by 2 bases, with 13 bases between the two germline ends. CDR3 length: 15 amino acids. Germline CDR1 is LNHDA and CDR2 is SQIVND (reference sequence). The CDR3 spells CASSNGLASTDTQYF. Here the CDR3 DNA reads TGTGCCAGTAGTAATGGACTGGCGTCCACAGATACGCAGTATTTT.

V and J are TRBV4-2 and TRBJ2-7; TRBD2 agrees at 9 bases. Trimming removed 1 base from V and 2 bases from J; junction bases left unmatched: 6. Germline-derived CDR1 and CDR2 are LGHNA and YNFKEQ. The CDR3 has 16 residues. CDR3 DNA: TGTGCCAGCAGCCAAGGACTAGCGGCCGATACCTACGAGCAGTACTTC. Translation: CASSQGLAADTYEQYF.

This chain links TRBV18 with TRBJ1-2, with D unclear. Germline loops: CDR1 KGHSH, CDR2 LQKENI. The CDR3 sequence is 15 residues long. The V end lost 3 bases, the J end lost 6 bases, and 17 bases lay between the germline ends. This CDR3 reads CASSPPNRPRDGYTF. CDR3 nucleotides: TGTGCCAGCTCACCCCCTAACCGGCCGAGGGATGGCTACACCTTC.